A selection of T cell receptor beta chains follows, all from one sample in a study of control samples from healthy donors and cancer patients. Sequenced by immunoSEQ multiplex PCR; TCRdb stores in-frame clones only, minus some. The table shows over 120,000 clones, with 91% occurring only once. Input material: blood. These TCRs come from a man aged 25 to 40 in good health. CDR3s include the opening cysteine and the closing phenylalanine or tryptophan. The D gene is left open where the match is weak. A row's size may be missing; if present it is once, few, many or a size class.

>TRBJ1-2|TRBV5-1|-|-
CASSFSENYGYTF
TGCGCCAGCAGCTTCTCGGAAAACTATGGCTACACCTTC
>TRBJ1-1|TRBV7-9|-|-
CASSLAGSNTEAFF
TGTGCCAGCAGCTTGGCAGGTTCTAACACTGAAGCTTTCTTT
>TRBJ2-1|TRBV18|once|-
CASSPTQGSFPFF
TGTGCCAGCTCACCAACGCAGGGGTCGTTTCCGTTCTTC
>TRBJ2-5|TRBV6-5|-|-
CASSYSEGLETQYF
TGTGCCAGCAGTTACTCCGAGGGTCTGGAGACCCAGTACTTC
>TRBJ2-7|TRBV10-1|-|TRBD1
CASREGEYGTGKDEQYF
TGCGCCAGCAGGGAAGGGGAATACGGGACAGGGAAGGACGAGCAGTACTTC
>TRBJ2-1|TRBV27|-|-
CASSPWRASEQFF
TGTGCCAGCAGCCCCTGGCGGGCTTCCGAGCAGTTCTTC
>TRBJ1-1|TRBV9|-|-
CASSVGPGEAFF
TGTGCCAGCAGCGTAGGGCCGGGTGAAGCTTTCTTT
>TRBJ2-3|TRBV15|-|TRBD2
CATSREPGLAESTDTQYF
TGTGCCACCAGCAGAGAACCGGGACTAGCGGAAAGCACAGATACGCAGTATTTT
>TRBJ1-5|TRBV5-1|few|-
CASSLSGDNQPQHF
TGCGCCAGCAGCTTGTCAGGGGACAATCAGCCCCAGCATTTT
>TRBJ2-3|TRBV9|-|TRBD2
CASSAPGLVEGSQYF
TGTGCCAGCAGCGCACCCGGACTAGTGGAGGGTTCCCAGTATTTT
>TRBJ1-1|TRBV6-5|-|TRBD1
CASSYSTRGTEAFF
TGTGCCAGCAGTTACTCGACCAGGGGGACTGAAGCTTTCTTT
>TRBJ2-7|TRBV3-1/TRBV3-2|-|-
CASSHLTSYEQYF
TGTGCCAGCAGCCACCTCACTTCCTACGAGCAGTACTTC
>TRBJ1-5|TRBV24-1|-|-
CATSDLPNQPQHF
TGTGCCACCAGTGATTTGCCCAATCAGCCCCAGCATTTT
>TRBJ2-7|TRBV10-2|-|TRBD2
CASVSGGAYEQYF
TGCGCCAGTGTGAGCGGGGGGGCTTACGAGCAGTACTTC
>TRBJ1-6|TRBV5-1|-|-
CASSNTGDSYNSPLHF
TGCGCCAGCAGCAATACAGGAGACTCCTATAATTCACCCCTCCACTTT
>TRBJ1-1|TRBV21-1|-|-
CASSKPETGGNTEAFF
TGTGCCAGCAGCAAACCCGAGACAGGTGGGAACACTGAAGCTTTCTTT
>TRBJ2-3|TRBV5-1|few|TRBD2
CASSMTSGGTDTQYF
TGCGCCAGCAGCATGACTAGCGGGGGGACAGATACGCAGTATTTT
>TRBJ1-2|TRBV6-5|-|-
CASSPQSGVSGYTF
TGTGCCAGCAGCCCCCAATCGGGTGTATCCGGCTACACCTTC
>TRBJ2-7|TRBV4-2|-|TRBD2
CASSQAASGAYEQYF
TGTGCCAGCAGCCAAGCGGCTAGCGGGGCTTACGAGCAGTACTTC
>TRBJ1-3|TRBV11-2|once|TRBD1
CASSLRTGSSLTSGNTIYF
TGTGCCAGCAGCTTGAGGACAGGTTCCTCTCTTACCTCTGGAAACACCATATATTTT
>TRBJ2-7|TRBV3-1/TRBV3-2|once|-
CASRSAGASYEQYF
TGTGCCAGCAGGTCGGCCGGGGCATCCTACGAGCAGTACTTC
>TRBJ2-1|TRBV27|once|-
CASSPSSRMGQFF
TGTGCCAGCAGTCCGAGCTCACGGATGGGGCAGTTCTTC
>TRBJ2-3|TRBV18|-|TRBD1
CASSPGQGSPDTQYF
TGTGCCAGCTCACCAGGACAGGGTTCCCCAGATACGCAGTATTTT
>TRBJ1-1|TRBV10-1|many|-
CASSVGGTEAFF
TGCGCCAGCAGTGTGGGGGGAACTGAAGCTTTCTTT
>TRBJ1-1|TRBV5-5|-|-
CASSFQGGNTEAFF
TGTGCCAGCAGCTTTCAGGGTGGGAACACTGAAGCTTTCTTT
>TRBJ1-2|TRBV30|once|-
CAWSVRRTEDGYTF
TGTGCCTGGAGTGTACGTCGGACGGAAGATGGCTACACCTTC
>TRBJ2-7|TRBV7-3|few|-
CASSLGVGSYEQYF
TGTGCCAGCAGCTTGGGGGTCGGATCCTACGAGCAGTACTTC
>TRBJ2-7|TRBV5-1|-|TRBD2
CASSSSGGYEQYF
TGCGCCAGCAGCTCTAGCGGGGGTTACGAGCAGTACTTC
>TRBJ1-2|TRBV28|-|-
CASSPRGATTF
TGTGCCAGCAGCCCCCGAGGGGCAACCACCTTC
>TRBJ2-2|TRBV6-5|-|-
CASSTKSGELFF
TGTGCCAGCAGTACTAAGTCCGGGGAGCTGTTTTTT
>TRBJ2-3|TRBV3-1/TRBV3-2|-|TRBD1
CASSIAGGPSTDTQYF
TGTGCCAGCAGCATAGCAGGGGGCCCTAGCACAGATACGCAGTATTTT
>TRBJ1-5|TRBV5-6|-|TRBD1
CASSLTQGQNQPQHF
TGTGCCAGCAGCTTGACACAGGGGCAGAATCAGCCCCAGCATTTT
>TRBJ1-4|TRBV19|-|-
CASSGWTATNEKLFF
TGTGCCAGTAGTGGTTGGACAGCAACTAATGAAAAACTGTTTTTT
>TRBJ2-7|TRBV7-6|-|TRBD2
CASSLETSGYEQYF
TGTGCCAGCAGCTTAGAGACTAGCGGGTACGAGCAGTACTTC
>TRBJ2-3|TRBV13|-|-
CASSLGSANFRGTDTQYF
TGTGCCAGCAGCTTAGGCTCGGCTAACTTTCGAGGCACAGATACGCAGTATTTT
>TRBJ2-1|TRBV9|-|TRBD2
CASSVGLAGSYNEQFF
TGTGCCAGCAGCGTAGGTCTAGCGGGTAGCTACAATGAGCAGTTCTTC
>TRBJ1-1|TRBV5-1|once|TRBD1
CASSPQMEGANTEAFF
TGCGCCAGCAGCCCACAGATGGAGGGGGCGAACACTGAAGCTTTCTTT
>TRBJ1-5|TRBV10-3|-|-
CAIREKSGADQPQHF
TGTGCCATCAGAGAGAAATCAGGGGCGGATCAGCCCCAGCATTTT
>TRBJ2-3|TRBV11-2|-|TRBD1
CASSPRAGGTDTQYF
TGTGCCAGCAGCCCCCGAGCAGGGGGAACAGATACGCAGTATTTT
>TRBJ1-2|TRBV4-1|-|-
CASSQGGSGYTF
TGCGCCAGCAGCCAAGGGGGATCGGGCTACACCTTC
>TRBJ2-3|TRBV5-1|once|-
CASSLADTQYF
TGCGCCAGCAGCTTGGCGGATACGCAGTATTTT
>TRBJ1-2|TRBV6-5|-|-
CASSYSSNAGLRGYTF
TGTGCCAGCAGTTACTCGAGTAATGCAGGCCTTAGGGGCTACACCTTC
>TRBJ1-2|TRBV19|-|TRBD1
CASTPLGQVRDYGYTF
TGTGCCAGTACCCCCCTAGGACAGGTTAGGGACTATGGCTACACCTTC
>TRBJ2-7|TRBV11-2|-|-
CASSFGTYEQYF
TGTGCCAGCAGCTTTGGAACCTACGAGCAGTACTTC
>TRBJ1-6|TRBV9|-|-
CASSEGVWSPLHF
TGTGCCAGCAGCGAAGGGGTCTGGTCACCCCTCCACTTT
>TRBJ2-2|TRBV10-1|-|TRBD1
CASSIGTGGHRGAVF
TGCGCCAGCAGTATAGGGACAGGGGGCCACCGGGGAGCTGTTTTT
>TRBJ1-2|TRBV28|-|TRBD1
CASSLTGEKTNYGYTF
TGTGCCAGCAGTTTAACAGGGGAGAAGACTAACTATGGCTACACCTTC
>TRBJ1-1|TRBV28|-|-
CASSLQFIDTEAFF
TGTGCCAGCAGTTTACAGTTTATAGACACTGAAGCTTTCTTT
>TRBJ1-3|TRBV5-6|few|-
CASSLRGPGNTIYF
TGTGCCAGCAGCTTGCGGGGGCCCGGAAACACCATATATTTT
>TRBJ2-7|TRBV7-9|-|-
CASSRLLRAHEQYF
TGTGCCAGCAGTCGATTGCTCAGGGCCCACGAGCAGTACTTC
>TRBJ2-7|TRBV5-6|-|TRBD1
CASSFSSRGYEQYF
TGTGCCAGCAGCTTCTCCAGCAGGGGGTACGAGCAGTACTTC
>TRBJ1-4|TRBV11-2|-|-
CASSQRGGEFEKLFF
TGTGCCAGCAGCCAGAGGGGGGGGGAATTTGAAAAACTGTTTTTT
>TRBJ2-6|TRBV5-1|-|-
CASSLGGPGANVLTF
TGCGCCAGCAGCTTGGGAGGGCCTGGGGCCAACGTCCTGACTTTC
>TRBJ2-1|TRBV11-2|-|TRBD2
CASSSTSGGAVENEQFF
TGTGCCAGCAGCTCCACTAGCGGGGGGGCCGTAGAAAATGAGCAGTTCTTC
>TRBJ1-4|TRBV4-2|-|TRBD1
CASSPWDREKLFF
TGTGCCAGCAGCCCTTGGGACAGAGAAAAACTGTTTTTT